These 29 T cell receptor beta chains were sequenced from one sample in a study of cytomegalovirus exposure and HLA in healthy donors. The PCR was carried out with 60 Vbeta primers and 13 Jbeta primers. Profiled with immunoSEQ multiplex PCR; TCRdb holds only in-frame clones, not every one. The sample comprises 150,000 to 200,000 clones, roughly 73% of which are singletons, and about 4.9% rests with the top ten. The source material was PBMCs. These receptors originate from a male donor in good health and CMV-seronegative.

The CDR3 region has the DNA TGTGCCAGCAGTACCTCAGCGGGAGGGCGGGAGACCCAGTACTTC. As protein: CASSTSAGGRETQYF. V is TRBV28 and J is TRBJ2-5, with 10 bases lining up with TRBD2. Germline V gene data show CDR1 as MDHEN and CDR2 as SYDVKM. V gave up 5 bases and J gave up 5 bases; unmatched junction bases: 8. CDR3 size: 15 residues.

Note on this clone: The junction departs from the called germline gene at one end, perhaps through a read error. The CDR3, as DNA: TGTGCCTGCAGCTTCGGGACAACTAACTATGGCTACACCTTC. This encodes CACSFGTTNYGYTF. The genes are TRBV7-2 and TRBJ1-2; the D gene is possibly TRBD1 (6 bases). Germline lookup yields CDR1 SGHTA and CDR2 FQGNSA. This CDR3 comprises 14 residues.

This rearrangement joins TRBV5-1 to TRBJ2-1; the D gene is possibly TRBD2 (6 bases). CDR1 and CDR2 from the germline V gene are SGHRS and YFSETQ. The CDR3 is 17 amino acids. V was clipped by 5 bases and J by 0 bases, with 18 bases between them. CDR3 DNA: TGCGCCAGCAGGGCGGGACTCCAATCGAGCTCCTACAATGAGCAGTTCTTC. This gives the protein CASRAGLQSSSYNEQFF.

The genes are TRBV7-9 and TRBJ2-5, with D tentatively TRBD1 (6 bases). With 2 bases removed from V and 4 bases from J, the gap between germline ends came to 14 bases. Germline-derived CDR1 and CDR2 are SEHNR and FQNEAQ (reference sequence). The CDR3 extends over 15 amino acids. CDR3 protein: CASSLIYGGGETQYF. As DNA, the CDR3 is TGTGCCAGCAGCTTAATCTATGGGGGCGGAGAGACCCAGTACTTC.

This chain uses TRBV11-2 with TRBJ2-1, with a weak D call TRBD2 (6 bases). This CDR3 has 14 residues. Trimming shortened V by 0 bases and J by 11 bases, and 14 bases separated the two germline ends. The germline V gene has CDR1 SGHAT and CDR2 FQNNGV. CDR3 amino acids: CASSLDLGGRKQFF. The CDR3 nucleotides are TGTGCCAGCAGCTTAGATCTGGGGGGAAGGAAGCAGTTCTTC.

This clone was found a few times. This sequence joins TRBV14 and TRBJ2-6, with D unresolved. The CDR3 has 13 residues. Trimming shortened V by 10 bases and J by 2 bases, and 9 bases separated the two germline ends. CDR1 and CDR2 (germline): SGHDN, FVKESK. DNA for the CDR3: TGTGCCACCGCTCTAGCTGGGGCCAACGTCCTGACTTTC. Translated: CATALAGANVLTF.

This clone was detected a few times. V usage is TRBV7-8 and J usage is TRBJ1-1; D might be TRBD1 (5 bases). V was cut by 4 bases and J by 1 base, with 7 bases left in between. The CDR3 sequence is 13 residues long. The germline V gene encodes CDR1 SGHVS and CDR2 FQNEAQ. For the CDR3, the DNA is TGTGCCAGCAGCTCGCAGGGGAACACTGAAGCTTTCTTT. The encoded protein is CASSSQGNTEAFF.

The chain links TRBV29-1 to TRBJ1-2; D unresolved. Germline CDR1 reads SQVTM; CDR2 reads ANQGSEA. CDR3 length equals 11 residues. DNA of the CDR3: TGCATCCCCTCTCTCGTACTCATCTACACCTTC. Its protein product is CIPSLVLIYTF. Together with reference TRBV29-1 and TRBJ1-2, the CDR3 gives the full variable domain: SAVISQKPSRDICQRGTSLTIQCQVDSQVTMMFWYRQQPGQSLTLIATANQGSEATYESGFVIDKFPISRPNLTFSTLTVSNMSPEDSSIYLCIPSLVLIYTFGSGTRLTVV.

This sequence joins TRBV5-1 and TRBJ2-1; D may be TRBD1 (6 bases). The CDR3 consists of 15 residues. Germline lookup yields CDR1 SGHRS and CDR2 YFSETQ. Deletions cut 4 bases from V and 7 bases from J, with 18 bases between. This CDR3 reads CASSLQRPGENEQFF. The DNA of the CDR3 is TGCGCCAGCAGCCTCCAGCGTCCAGGGGAAAATGAGCAGTTCTTC.

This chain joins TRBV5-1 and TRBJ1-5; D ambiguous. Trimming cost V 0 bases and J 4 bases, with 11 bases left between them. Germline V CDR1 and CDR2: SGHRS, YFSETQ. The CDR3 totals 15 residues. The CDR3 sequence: CASSLDLAANQPQHF. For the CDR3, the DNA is TGCGCCAGCAGCTTGGATTTGGCAGCGAATCAGCCCCAGCATTTT.

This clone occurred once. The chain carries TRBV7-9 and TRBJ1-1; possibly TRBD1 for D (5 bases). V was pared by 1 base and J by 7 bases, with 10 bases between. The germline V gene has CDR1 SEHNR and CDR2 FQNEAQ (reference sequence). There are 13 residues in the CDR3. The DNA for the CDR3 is TGTGCCAGCAGCTTAGTTGCGGGGGATGAAGCTTTCTTT. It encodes CASSLVAGDEAFF.

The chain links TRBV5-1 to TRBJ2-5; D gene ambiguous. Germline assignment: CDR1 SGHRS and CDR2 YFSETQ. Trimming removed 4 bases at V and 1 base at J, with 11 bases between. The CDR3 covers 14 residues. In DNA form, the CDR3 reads TGCGCCAGCAGCCAAACACCTTCCCAAGAGACCCAGTACTTC. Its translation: CASSQTPSQETQYF.

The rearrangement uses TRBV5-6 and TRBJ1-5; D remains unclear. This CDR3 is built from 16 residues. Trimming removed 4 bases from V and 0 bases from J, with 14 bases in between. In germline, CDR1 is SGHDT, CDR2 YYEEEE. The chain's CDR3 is CASSRRHQASNQPQHF. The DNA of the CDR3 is TGTGCCAGCAGCCGTCGGCATCAGGCTAGCAATCAGCCCCAGCATTTT.

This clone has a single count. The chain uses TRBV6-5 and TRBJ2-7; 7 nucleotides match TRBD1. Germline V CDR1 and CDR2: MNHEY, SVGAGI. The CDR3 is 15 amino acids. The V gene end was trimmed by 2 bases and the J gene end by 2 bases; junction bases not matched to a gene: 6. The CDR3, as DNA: TGTGCCAGCAGTTACGGGGTGACAGGGACCTACGAGCAGTACTTC. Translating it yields CASSYGVTGTYEQYF.

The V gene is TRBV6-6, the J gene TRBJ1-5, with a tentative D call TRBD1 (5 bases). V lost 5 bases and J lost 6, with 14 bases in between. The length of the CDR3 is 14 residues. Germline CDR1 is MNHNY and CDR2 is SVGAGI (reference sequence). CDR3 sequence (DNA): TGTGCCAGCAGTCGACTCGGGGGTGTTCAGCCCCAGCATTTT. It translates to CASSRLGGVQPQHF.

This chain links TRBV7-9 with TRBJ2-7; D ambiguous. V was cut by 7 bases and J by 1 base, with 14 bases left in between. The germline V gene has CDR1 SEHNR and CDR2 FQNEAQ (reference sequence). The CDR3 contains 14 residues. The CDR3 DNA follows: TGTGCCAGCACGCCTGTCGGAGCGTCCTACGAGCAGTACTTC. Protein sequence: CASTPVGASYEQYF.

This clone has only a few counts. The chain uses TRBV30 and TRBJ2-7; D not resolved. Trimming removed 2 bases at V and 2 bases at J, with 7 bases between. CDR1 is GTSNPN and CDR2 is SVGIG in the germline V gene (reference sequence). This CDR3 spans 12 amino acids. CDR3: CAWSFSAYEQYF. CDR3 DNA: TGTGCCTGGAGTTTCAGCGCCTACGAGCAGTACTTC.

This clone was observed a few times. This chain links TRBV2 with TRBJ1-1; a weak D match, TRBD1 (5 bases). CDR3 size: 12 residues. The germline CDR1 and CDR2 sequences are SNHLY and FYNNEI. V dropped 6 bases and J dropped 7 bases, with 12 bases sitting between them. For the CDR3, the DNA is TGTGCCAGCAGGGGGACTGCCCGTGAAGCTTTCTTT. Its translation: CASRGTAREAFF.

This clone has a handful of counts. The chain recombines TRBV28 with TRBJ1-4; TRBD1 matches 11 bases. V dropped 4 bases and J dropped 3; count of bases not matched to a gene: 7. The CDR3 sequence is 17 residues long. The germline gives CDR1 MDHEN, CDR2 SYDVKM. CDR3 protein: CASSSKGQGASNEKLFF. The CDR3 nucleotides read TGTGCCAGCAGTTCTAAAGGACAGGGGGCGTCTAATGAAAAACTGTTTTTT.

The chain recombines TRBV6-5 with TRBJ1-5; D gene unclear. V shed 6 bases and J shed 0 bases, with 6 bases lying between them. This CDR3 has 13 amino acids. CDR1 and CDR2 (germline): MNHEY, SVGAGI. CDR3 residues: CASRPHSNQPQHF. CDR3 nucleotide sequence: TGTGCCAGCAGGCCACATAGCAATCAGCCCCAGCATTTT.

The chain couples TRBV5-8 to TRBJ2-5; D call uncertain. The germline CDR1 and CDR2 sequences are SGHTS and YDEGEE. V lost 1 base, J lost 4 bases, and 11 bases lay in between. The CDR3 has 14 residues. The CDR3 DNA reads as TGTGCCAGCAGCTTGAGTGGCAGAGGAGAGACCCAGTACTTC. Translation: CASSLSGRGETQYF.

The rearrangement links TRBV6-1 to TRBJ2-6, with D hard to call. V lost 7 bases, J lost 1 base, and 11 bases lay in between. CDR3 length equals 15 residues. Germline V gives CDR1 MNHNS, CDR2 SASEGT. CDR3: CASIKAESGANVLTF. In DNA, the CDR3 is TGTGCCAGCATCAAAGCCGAGTCTGGGGCCAACGTCCTGACTTTC.

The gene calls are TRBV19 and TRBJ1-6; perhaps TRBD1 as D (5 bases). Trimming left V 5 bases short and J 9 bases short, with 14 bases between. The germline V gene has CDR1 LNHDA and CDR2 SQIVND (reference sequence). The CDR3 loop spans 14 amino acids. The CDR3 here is CASSSQGHGSPLHF. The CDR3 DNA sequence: TGTGCCAGTAGTTCTCAGGGTCATGGTTCACCCCTCCACTTT.

CDR3 amino acids: CASSSPGQIQETQYF. Here the CDR3 DNA reads TGTGCCAGCAGTTCGCCCGGACAGATCCAAGAGACCCAGTACTTC. V gene TRBV27 combines with J gene TRBJ2-5, with D perhaps TRBD1 (6 bases). The germline CDR1 and CDR2 sequences are MNHEY and SMNVEV (reference sequence). V gave up 4 bases and J gave up 1 base, with 13 bases separating them. CDR3 length equals 15 residues.

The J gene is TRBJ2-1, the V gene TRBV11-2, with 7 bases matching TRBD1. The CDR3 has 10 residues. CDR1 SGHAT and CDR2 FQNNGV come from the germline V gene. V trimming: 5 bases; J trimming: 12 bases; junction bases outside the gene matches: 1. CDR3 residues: CASSRDRQFF. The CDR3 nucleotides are TGTGCCAGCAGCAGGGACAGGCAGTTCTTC.

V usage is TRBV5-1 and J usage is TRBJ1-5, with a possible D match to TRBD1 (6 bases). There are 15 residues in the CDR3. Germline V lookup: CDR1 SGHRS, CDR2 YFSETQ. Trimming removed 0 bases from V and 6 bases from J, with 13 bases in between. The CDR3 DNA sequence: TGCGCCAGCAGCTTGGAAGGGGGATGGAGTCAGCCCCAGCATTTT. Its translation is CASSLEGGWSQPQHF.

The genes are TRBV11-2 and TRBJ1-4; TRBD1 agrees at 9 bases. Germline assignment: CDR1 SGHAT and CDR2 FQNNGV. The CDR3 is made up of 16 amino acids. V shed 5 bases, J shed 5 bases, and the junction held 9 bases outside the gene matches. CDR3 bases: TGTGCCAGCAGCGTGGGTGACAGGGGGGGAAATGAAAAACTGTTTTTT. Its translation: CASSVGDRGGNEKLFF.

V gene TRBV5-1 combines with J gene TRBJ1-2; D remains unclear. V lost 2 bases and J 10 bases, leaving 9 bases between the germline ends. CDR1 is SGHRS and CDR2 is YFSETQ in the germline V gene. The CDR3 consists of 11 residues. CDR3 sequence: CASSFGQLYTF. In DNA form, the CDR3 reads TGCGCCAGCAGCTTTGGGCAGCTCTACACCTTC.

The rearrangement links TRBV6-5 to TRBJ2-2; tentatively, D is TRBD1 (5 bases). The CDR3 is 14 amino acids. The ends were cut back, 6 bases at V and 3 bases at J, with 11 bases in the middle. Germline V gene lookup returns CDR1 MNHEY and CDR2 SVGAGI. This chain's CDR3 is CASSLGQYTGELFF. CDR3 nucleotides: TGTGCCAGCAGCCTGGGGCAGTACACCGGGGAGCTGTTTTTT.